The sample holds a few counts of the clone carrying this TCR beta chain. As yet, its antigen is unknown. The length of the CDR3 is 17 residues. V was clipped by 3 bases and J by 5 bases; unmatched bases: 9. The germline CDR1 and CDR2 sequences are MGHRA and YSYEKL. It was healthy bone marrow donors who served as donors. Primers: 60 Vbeta forward and 13 Jbeta reverse. The method was immunoSEQ multiplex PCR; TCRdb's version includes in-frame clones alone and lacks a portion of them. Altogether about 150,000 clones are present, over 70% being singletons, with the ten largest covering more than 5.5%. The record originates from a study of cytomegalovirus exposure and HLA in healthy donors. In the study overall: Early release data held approximately 81 million unique TCRs from HLA-typed donors.

Whole-study findings and limits: Presence/absence analyses assumed roughly uniform sequencing depth across donors. The authors confirmed in vitro that a few CMV-associated chains were specific for CMV antigens.

The chain recombines TRBV4-1 with TRBJ2-5, with TRBD2 identical over 13 bases. The sequence derives from a man aged 25-40 years in good health and CMV-seropositive. Source material: PBMCs. CDR3 nucleotides: TGCGCCAGCAGCCAGGGTAAACTAGCGGGGGGGATCGAGACCCAGTACTTC. This codes for CASSQGKLAGGIETQYF.